One sample yielded the 2 T cell receptor beta chains listed below, sequenced in a study of molecular identifiers for immune sequencing clone quantification. TCRdb passed the PCR reads through MiXCR, listing each CDR3 protein once. The repertoire includes 9,800 or so distinct CDR3 sequences, roughly 19% of them detected once, and about 1.3% sits in the top ten. The sequenced sample consisted of naive CD8+ T cells from blood, with Jurkat cell RNA spiked in. The subset was: FACS-sorted CD8+CD4-CCR7+CD45RA+ naive T cells. The receptors stem from a human donor in good health. Some libraries in this study had Jurkat cell RNA spiked in.

This clonotype was found many times. V usage is TRBV19 and J usage is TRBJ1-1; D remains unclear. The CDR3 is made up of 13 amino acids. The germline V gene encodes CDR1 LNHDA and CDR2 SQIVND (reference sequence). Trimming pared 4 bases from V and 3 bases from J, leaving 9 bases between. CDR3 residues: CASSRGGYTEAFF. In DNA form, the CDR3 reads TGTGCCAGTAGTAGGGGAGGGTACACTGAAGCTTTCTTT.

The sample holds many counts of this clonotype. The chain couples TRBV11-2 to TRBJ2-7; a possible D gene is TRBD2 (5 bases). The germline V gene has CDR1 SGHAT and CDR2 FQNNGV. The length of the CDR3 is 16 residues. V shed 5 bases and J shed 3 bases, with 20 bases lying between them. CDR3 nucleotide sequence: TGTGCCAGCAGCCCATCCCTAGGAGCGGAGAACTACGAGCAGTACTTC. It codes for CASSPSLGAENYEQYF.